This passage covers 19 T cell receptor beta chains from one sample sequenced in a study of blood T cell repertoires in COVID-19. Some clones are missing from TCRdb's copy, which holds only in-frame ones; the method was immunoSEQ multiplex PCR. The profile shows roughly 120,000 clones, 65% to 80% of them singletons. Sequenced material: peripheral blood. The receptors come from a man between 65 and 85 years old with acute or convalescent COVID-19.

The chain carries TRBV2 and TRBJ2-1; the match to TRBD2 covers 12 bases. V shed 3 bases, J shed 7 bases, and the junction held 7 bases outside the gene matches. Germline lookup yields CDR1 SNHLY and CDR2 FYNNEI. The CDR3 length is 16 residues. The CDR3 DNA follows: TGTGCCAGCAGTGATCTAGCGGGGGGGATCGAAAATGAGCAGTTCTTC. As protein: CASSDLAGGIENEQFF.

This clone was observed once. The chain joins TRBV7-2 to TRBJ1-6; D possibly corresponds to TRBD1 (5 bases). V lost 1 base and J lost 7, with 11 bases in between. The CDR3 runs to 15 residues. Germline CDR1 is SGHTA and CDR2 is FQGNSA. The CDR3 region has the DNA TGTGCCAGCAGCTTAGGGAGGGGCGAGAATTCACCCCTCCACTTT. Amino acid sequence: CASSLGRGENSPLHF.

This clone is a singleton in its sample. The CDR3 reads CASSRETGEVTEAFF. In DNA, the CDR3 is TGCGCCAGCAGCCGTGAGACAGGGGAGGTGACTGAAGCTTTCTTT. The V gene is TRBV4-1, the J gene TRBJ1-1; 8 bases line up with TRBD1. This CDR3 has 15 amino acids. In germline, CDR1 is MGHRA, CDR2 YSYEKL. With 4 bases clipped from V and 5 bases from J, the junction kept 9 bases outside the gene matches.

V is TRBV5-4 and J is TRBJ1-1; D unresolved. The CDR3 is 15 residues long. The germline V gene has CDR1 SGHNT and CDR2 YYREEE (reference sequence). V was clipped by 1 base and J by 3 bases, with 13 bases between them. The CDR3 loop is CASSLNGFSDTEAFF. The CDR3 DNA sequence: TGTGCCAGCAGCTTGAACGGGTTTTCGGACACTGAAGCTTTCTTT. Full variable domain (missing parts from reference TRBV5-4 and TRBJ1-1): ETGVTQSPTHLIKTRGQQVTLRCSSQSGHNTVSWYQQALGQGPQFIFQYYREEENGRGNFPPRFSGLQFPNYSSELNVNALELDDSALYLCASSLNGFSDTEAFFGQGTRLTVV.

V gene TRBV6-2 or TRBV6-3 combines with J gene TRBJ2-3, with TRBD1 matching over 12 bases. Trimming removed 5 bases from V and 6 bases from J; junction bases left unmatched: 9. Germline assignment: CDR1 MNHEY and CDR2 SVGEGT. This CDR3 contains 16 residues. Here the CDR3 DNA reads TGTGCCAGCAGTGCGACCGGGACAGGGGGCGCCGATACGCAGTATTTT. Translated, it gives CASSATGTGGADTQYF.

CDR3 DNA sequence: TGCGCCAGCAGCTGGGAGGACGTAAACTATGGCTACACCTTC. It is translated as CASSWEDVNYGYTF. The chain has TRBV5-1 and TRBJ1-2; D is unresolved. The CDR3 consists of 14 residues. Trimming cost V 3 bases and J 2 bases, with 11 bases left between them. In germline, CDR1 is SGHRS, CDR2 YFSETQ.

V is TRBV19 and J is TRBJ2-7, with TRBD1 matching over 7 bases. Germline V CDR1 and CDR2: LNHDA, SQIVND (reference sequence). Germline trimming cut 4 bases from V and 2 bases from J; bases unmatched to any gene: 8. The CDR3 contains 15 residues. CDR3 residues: CASSTFPTGAYEQYF. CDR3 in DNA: TGTGCCAGTAGTACCTTTCCCACAGGGGCCTACGAGCAGTACTTC.

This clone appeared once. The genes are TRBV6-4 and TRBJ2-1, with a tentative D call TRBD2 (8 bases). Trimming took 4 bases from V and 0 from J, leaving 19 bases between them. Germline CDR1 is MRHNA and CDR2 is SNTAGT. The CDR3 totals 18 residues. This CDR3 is CASSAQGGGRSSYNEQFF. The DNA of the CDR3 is TGTGCCAGCAGTGCCCAGGGGGGCGGGAGGAGCTCCTACAATGAGCAGTTCTTC.

CDR3 region: CASSQDGGPRDIQYF. The CDR3 DNA reads as TGTGCCAGCAGCCAAGATGGCGGGCCGCGGGACATTCAGTACTTC. The genes are TRBV3-1 (or the pseudogene TRBV3-2) and TRBJ2-4, with a tentative D call TRBD2 (5 bases). The CDR3 is 15 amino acids. CDR1 and CDR2 from the germline V gene are LGHDT and YNNKEL (reference sequence). V lost 0 bases and J 8 bases, leaving 14 bases between the germline ends.

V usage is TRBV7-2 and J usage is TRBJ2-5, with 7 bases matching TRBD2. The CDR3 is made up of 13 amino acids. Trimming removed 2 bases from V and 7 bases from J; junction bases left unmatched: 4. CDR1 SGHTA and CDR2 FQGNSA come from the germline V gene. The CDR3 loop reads CASSLIGEGTQYF. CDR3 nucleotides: TGTGCCAGCAGCTTAATCGGGGAGGGGACCCAGTACTTC. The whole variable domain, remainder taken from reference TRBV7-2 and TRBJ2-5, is GAGVSQSPSNKVTEKGKDVELRCDPISGHTALYWYRQSLGQGLEFLIYFQGNSAPDKSGLPSDRFSAERTGGSVSTLTIQRTQQEDSAVYLCASSLIGEGTQYFGPGTRLLVL.

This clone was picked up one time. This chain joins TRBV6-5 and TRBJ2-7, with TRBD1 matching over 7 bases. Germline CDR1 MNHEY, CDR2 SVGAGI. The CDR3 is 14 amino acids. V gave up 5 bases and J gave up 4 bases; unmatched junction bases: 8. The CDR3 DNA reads TGTGCCAGCAGTCAGGGACAGTTCTTGTACGAGCAGTACTTC. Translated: CASSQGQFLYEQYF.

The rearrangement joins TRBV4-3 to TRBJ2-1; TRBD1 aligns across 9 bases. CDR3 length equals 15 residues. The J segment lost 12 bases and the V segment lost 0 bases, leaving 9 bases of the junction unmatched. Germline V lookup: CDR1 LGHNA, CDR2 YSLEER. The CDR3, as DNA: TGCGCCAGCAGCCAAGAGGCCGGGACAGGGAGGCGGCAGTTCTTC. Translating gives CASSQEAGTGRRQFF.

CDR3 DNA: TGCAGCGTTGAATGGGCTAGCGGGGCGTCTGGGGCCAACGTCCTGACTTTC. Protein product: CSVEWASGASGANVLTF. The gene calls are TRBV29-1 and TRBJ2-6, with TRBD2 identical over 9 bases. The CDR3 is 17 residues long. CDR1 and CDR2 from the germline V gene are SQVTM and ANQGSEA. Trimming took 2 bases from V and 1 from J; bases not matched to a gene: 6.

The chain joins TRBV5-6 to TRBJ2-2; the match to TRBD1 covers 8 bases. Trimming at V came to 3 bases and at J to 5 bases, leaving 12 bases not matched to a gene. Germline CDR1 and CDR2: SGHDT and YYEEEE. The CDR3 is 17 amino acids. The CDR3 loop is CASSSSSVTGVTGELFF. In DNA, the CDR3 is TGTGCCAGCAGCTCATCCTCTGTGACAGGGGTGACCGGGGAGCTGTTTTTT.

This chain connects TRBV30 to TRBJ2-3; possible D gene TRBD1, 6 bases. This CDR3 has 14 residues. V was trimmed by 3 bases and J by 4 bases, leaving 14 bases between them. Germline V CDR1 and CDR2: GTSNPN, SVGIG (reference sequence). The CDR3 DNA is TGTGCCTGGAGCTCGTTGACAGGTTCAGATACGCAGTATTTT. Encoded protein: CAWSSLTGSDTQYF. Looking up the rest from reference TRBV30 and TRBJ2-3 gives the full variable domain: SQTIHQWPATLVQPVGSPLSLECTVEGTSNPNLYWYRQAAGRGLQLLFYSVGIGQISSEVPQNLSASRPQDRQFILSSKKLLLSDSGFYLCAWSSLTGSDTQYFGPGTRLTVL.

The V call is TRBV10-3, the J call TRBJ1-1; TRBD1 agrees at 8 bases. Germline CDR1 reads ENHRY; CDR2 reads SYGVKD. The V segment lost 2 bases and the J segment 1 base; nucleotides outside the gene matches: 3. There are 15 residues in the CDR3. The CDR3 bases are TGTGCCATCAGTGAGAGACAGGGGCAGAACACTGAAGCTTTCTTT. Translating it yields CAISERQGQNTEAFF.

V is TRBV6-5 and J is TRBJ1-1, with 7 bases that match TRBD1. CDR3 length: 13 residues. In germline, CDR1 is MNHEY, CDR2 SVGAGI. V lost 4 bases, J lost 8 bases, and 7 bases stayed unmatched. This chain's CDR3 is CASSFPGTEEAFF. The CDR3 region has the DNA TGTGCCAGCAGTTTCCCCGGGACAGAGGAAGCTTTCTTT.

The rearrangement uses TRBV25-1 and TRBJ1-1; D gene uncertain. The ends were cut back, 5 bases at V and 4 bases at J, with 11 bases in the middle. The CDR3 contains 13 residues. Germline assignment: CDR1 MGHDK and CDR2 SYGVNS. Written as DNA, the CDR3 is TGTGCCAGCAGTCGGGATTTCGGCACTGAAGCTTTCTTT. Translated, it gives CASSRDFGTEAFF.

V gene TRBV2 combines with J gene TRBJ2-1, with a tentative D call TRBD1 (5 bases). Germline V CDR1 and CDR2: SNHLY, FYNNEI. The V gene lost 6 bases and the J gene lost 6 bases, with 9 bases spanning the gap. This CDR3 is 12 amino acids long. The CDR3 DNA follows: TGTGCCAGCAGGCCTCAGGGCAATGAGCAGTTCTTC. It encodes CASRPQGNEQFF.